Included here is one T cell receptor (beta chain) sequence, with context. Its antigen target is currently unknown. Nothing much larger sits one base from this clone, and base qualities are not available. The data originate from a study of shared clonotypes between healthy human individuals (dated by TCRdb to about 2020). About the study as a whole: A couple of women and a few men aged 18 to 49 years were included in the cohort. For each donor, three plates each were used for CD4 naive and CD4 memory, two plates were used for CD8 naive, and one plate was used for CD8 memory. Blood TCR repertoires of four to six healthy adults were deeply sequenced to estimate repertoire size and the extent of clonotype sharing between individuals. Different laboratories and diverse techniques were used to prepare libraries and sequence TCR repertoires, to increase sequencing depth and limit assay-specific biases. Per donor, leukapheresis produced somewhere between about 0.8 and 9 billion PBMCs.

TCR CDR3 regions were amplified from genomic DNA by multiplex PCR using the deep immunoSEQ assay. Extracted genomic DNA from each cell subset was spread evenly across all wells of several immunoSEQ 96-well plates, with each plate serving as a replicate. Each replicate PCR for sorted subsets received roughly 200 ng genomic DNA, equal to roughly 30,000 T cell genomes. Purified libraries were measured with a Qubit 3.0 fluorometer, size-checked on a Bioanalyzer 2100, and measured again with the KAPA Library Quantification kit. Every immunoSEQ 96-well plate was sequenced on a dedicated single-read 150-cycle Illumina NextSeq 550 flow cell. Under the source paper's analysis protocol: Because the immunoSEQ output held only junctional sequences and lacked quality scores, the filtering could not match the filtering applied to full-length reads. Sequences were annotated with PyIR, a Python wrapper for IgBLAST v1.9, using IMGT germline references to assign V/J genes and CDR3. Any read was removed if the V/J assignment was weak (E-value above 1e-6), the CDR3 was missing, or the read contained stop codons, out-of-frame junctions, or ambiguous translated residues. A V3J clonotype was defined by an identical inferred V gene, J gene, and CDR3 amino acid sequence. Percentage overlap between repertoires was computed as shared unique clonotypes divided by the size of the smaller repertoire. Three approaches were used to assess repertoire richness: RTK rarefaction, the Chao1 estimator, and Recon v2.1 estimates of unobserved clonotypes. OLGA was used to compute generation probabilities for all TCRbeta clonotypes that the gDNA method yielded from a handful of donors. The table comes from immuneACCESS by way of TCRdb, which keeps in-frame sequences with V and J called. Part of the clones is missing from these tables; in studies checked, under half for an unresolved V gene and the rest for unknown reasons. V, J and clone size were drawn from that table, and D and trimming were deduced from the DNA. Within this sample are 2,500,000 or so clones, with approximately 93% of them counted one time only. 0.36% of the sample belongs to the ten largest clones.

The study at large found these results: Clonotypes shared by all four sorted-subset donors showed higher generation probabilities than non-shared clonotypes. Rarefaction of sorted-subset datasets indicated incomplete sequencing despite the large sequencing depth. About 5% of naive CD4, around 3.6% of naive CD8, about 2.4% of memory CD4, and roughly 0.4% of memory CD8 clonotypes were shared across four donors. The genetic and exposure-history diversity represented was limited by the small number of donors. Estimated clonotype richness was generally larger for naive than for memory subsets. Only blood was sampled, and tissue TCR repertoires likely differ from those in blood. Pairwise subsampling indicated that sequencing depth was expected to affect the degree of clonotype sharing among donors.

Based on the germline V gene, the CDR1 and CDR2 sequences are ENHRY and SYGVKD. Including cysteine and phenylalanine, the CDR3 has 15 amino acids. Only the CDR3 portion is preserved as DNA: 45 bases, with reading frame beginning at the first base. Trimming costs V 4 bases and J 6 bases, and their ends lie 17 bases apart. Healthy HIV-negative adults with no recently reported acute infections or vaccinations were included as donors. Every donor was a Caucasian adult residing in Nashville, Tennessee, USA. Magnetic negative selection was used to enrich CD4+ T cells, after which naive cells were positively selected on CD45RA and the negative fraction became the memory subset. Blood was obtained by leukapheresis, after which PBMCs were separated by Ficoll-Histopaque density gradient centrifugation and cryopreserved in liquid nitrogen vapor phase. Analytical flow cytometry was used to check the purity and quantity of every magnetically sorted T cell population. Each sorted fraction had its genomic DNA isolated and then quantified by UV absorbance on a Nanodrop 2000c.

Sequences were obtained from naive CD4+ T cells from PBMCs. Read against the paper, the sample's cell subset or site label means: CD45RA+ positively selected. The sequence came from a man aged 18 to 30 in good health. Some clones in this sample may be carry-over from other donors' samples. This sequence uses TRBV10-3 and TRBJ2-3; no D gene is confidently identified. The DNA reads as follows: TGTGCCATCAGTGGATTAGCCCCCTCCGGGGATACGCAGTATTTT. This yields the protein CAISGLAPSGDTQYF.